This T cell receptor beta chain comes out of a study of breast tumors, draining lymph nodes, adjacent tissues. Study findings and constraints: Compared with lymph nodes, tumors were less diverse; compared with nontumor tissue, more. Compared with basal-like, luminal-like tumors shared significantly more repertoire with nontumor tissue.

V was trimmed by 1 base and J by 8 bases, leaving 15 bases between them. In germline, CDR1 is SGHTA, CDR2 FQGTGA. This CDR3 contains 15 residues. This clonotype was observed many times. What it recognizes is unknown. Axillary draining lymph nodes of breast cancer patients supplied the node samples. TCRdb redid the calling of the multiplex PCR reads with MiXCR, one entry per CDR3 protein. The data show approximately 200,000 distinct CDR3 sequences, approximately 33% seen once. The material sequenced was axillary lymph node tissue. This receptor was taken from a female donor with breast cancer. Some clones in this sample may be carry-over from other donors' samples. V gene TRBV7-3 combines with J gene TRBJ2-1; possible D gene TRBD1, 5 bases. The CDR3 loop reads CASSLRAGFGDEQFF. The CDR3 DNA sequence: TGTGCCAGCAGCTTAAGGGCAGGGTTTGGTGATGAGCAGTTCTTC.